These 16 T cell receptor beta chains came from one sample sequenced in a study of cytomegalovirus exposure and HLA in healthy donors. Profiling relied on immunoSEQ multiplex PCR, and the TCRdb table lists in-frame clones only, not all of them. The sample contains under 80,000 clones, about 94% of which appear only once. The sequencing input was PBMCs. These receptors were collected from a woman aged 18-29 years in good health and CMV-seronegative.

This chain links TRBV6-1 with TRBJ1-5; D is undetermined. The CDR3 runs to 15 residues. Germline values: CDR1 MNHNS, CDR2 SASEGT. Trimming cost V 8 bases and J 0 bases, with 14 bases left between them. This chain's CDR3 is CASRTRPFSNQPQHF. DNA of the CDR3: TGTGCCAGCCGTACTAGACCGTTTAGCAATCAGCCCCAGCATTTT.

This clone was seen just once. The chain has TRBV30 and TRBJ1-6; D ambiguous. The CDR3 totals 15 residues. V shed 0 bases and J shed 3 bases, with 9 bases lying between them. CDR1 and CDR2 from the germline V gene are GTSNPN and SVGIG (reference sequence). The chain's CDR3 is CAWSVLRGYNSPLHF. The CDR3 region has the DNA TGTGCCTGGAGTGTACTGCGGGGCTATAATTCACCCCTCCACTTT. Variable domain in full (rest from reference TRBV30 and TRBJ1-6): SQTIHQWPATLVQPVGSPLSLECTVEGTSNPNLYWYRQAAGRGLQLLFYSVGIGQISSEVPQNLSASRPQDRQFILSSKKLLLSDSGFYLCAWSVLRGYNSPLHFGNGTRLTVT.

The rearrangement links TRBV5-6 to TRBJ1-2; 8 bases align to TRBD1. CDR1 and CDR2 from the germline V gene are SGHDT and YYEEEE. This CDR3 contains 16 residues. The J segment lost 4 bases and the V segment lost 4 bases, leaving 12 bases of the junction unmatched. The CDR3 is CASSPLTGGDIYGYTF. For the CDR3, the DNA is TGTGCCAGCAGCCCACTAACAGGGGGTGATATCTATGGCTACACCTTC.

The genes are TRBV6-5 and TRBJ2-7; tentative D call: TRBD2 (6 bases). Trimming took 2 bases from V and 5 from J, leaving 13 bases between them. Germline assignment: CDR1 MNHEY and CDR2 SVGAGI. CDR3 length: 14 residues. In DNA, the CDR3 is TGTGCCAGCAGTTACACGGGAGAAGTGGACGAGCAGTACTTC. It encodes CASSYTGEVDEQYF.

The chain couples TRBV2 to TRBJ2-5; tentative D call: TRBD2 (5 bases). The CDR3 is 13 residues long. Germline V lookup: CDR1 SNHLY, CDR2 FYNNEI. Between the trimmed V and J ends, which lost 6 bases and 2 bases, there was a span of 10 bases. CDR3 sequence: CASRGRGQETQYF. The CDR3 DNA follows: TGTGCCAGCAGGGGTCGGGGACAAGAGACCCAGTACTTC.

This chain uses TRBV30 with TRBJ2-2, with 14 bases lining up with TRBD2. Germline lookup yields CDR1 GTSNPN and CDR2 SVGIG (reference sequence). The trim removed 4 bases at V and 6 bases at J, leaving 4 bases unmatched. This CDR3 spans 15 amino acids. The CDR3 here is CAWTRLAGGPGELFF. CDR3 coding DNA: TGTGCCTGGACTCGACTAGCGGGAGGGCCCGGGGAGCTGTTTTTT.

The chain has TRBV2 and TRBJ1-1; 9 bases agree with TRBD1. V lost 8 bases and J lost 9; bases outside the gene matches: 10. Per germline, CDR1 SNHLY and CDR2 FYNNEI. The length of the CDR3 is 13 residues. DNA for the CDR3: TGTGCCAGCCTCCGGGGACAGGGAGAAAAAGCTTTCTTT. Protein product: CASLRGQGEKAFF.

The chain is built from TRBV7-2 and TRBJ2-1; the D gene is possibly TRBD2 (5 bases). Germline lookup yields CDR1 SGHTA and CDR2 FQGNSA. The CDR3 is 10 residues long. V was cut by 8 bases and J by 9 bases, with 8 bases left in between. The chain's CDR3 is CASQEVEQFF. The CDR3 region has the DNA TGTGCCAGCCAGGAGGTTGAGCAGTTCTTC.

This chain joins TRBV5-6 and TRBJ2-2; D remains ambiguous. The CDR3 sequence is 13 residues long. With 0 bases removed from V and 6 bases from J, the gap between germline ends came to 6 bases. Germline CDR1 SGHDT, CDR2 YYEEEE. Written as DNA, the CDR3 is TGTGCCAGCAGCTTGGCCGGTCCCGGGGAGCTGTTTTTT. It is translated as CASSLAGPGELFF.

The genes are TRBV19 and TRBJ1-1; no clear D. CDR3 size: 14 residues. The V gene's germline CDR1 is LNHDA and CDR2 SQIVND (reference sequence). The V end was cut by 6 bases, the J end by 1 base, with 12 bases between. CDR3 sequence reads: CASSKTNRNTEAFF. The CDR3, as DNA: TGTGCCAGTAGCAAGACGAACAGGAACACTGAAGCTTTCTTT.

J is TRBJ2-7 and V is TRBV13, with TRBD2 matching 15 bases. Germline trimming cut 5 bases from V and 2 bases from J; bases unmatched to any gene: 13. The CDR3 totals 19 residues. Germline V lookup: CDR1 PRHDT, CDR2 FYEKMQ (reference sequence). The CDR3 spells CASSPRTSGGDTLTYEQYF. CDR3 nucleotide sequence: TGTGCCAGCAGCCCGCGGACTAGCGGGGGGGATACACTGACCTACGAGCAGTACTTC.

By proportion, this clone is medium-sized. This chain's CDR3 is CASSQDAGTGGQPQHF. The CDR3 DNA follows: TGCGCCAGCAGCCAAGACGCTGGGACAGGGGGTCAGCCCCAGCATTTT. V and J are TRBV4-3 and TRBJ1-5; 11 nucleotides align to TRBD1. V lost 0 bases to trimming and J lost 6 bases; unmatched junction nucleotides: 4. Germline loops: CDR1 LGHNA, CDR2 YSLEER. This CDR3 is 16 amino acids long.

The chain carries TRBV29-1 and TRBJ2-3; tentatively, D is TRBD1 (6 bases). V shed 7 bases and J shed 4 bases, with 12 bases lying between them. CDR1 and CDR2 (germline): SQVTM, ANQGSEA. CDR3 size: 12 residues. The CDR3 loop is CSARGPPDTQYF. The CDR3, as DNA: TGCAGCGCCAGGGGACCCCCAGATACGCAGTATTTT.

CDR3 in DNA: TGTGCCAGCAGCTCAGGCCGGGACAGCTTCTTCTACAATGAGCAGTTCTTC. This encodes CASSSGRDSFFYNEQFF. This chain joins TRBV7-2 and TRBJ2-1; 7 bases align to TRBD1. With V trimmed by 4 bases and J by 3 bases, 12 bases remained unmatched. The CDR3 extends over 17 amino acids. Per the germline V gene, CDR1 is SGHTA and CDR2 is FQGNSA. The complete variable domain, with remaining parts taken from reference TRBV7-2 and TRBJ2-1, reads GAGVSQSPSNKVTEKGKDVELRCDPISGHTALYWYRQSLGQGLEFLIYFQGNSAPDKSGLPSDRFSAERTGGSVSTLTIQRTQQEDSAVYLCASSSGRDSFFYNEQFFGPGTRLTVL.

The chain has TRBV27 and TRBJ2-3; 8 bases fit TRBD1. Germline lookup yields CDR1 MNHEY and CDR2 SMNVEV (reference sequence). The CDR3 is 15 amino acids. Unmatched junction bases numbered 6, after V lost 5 bases and J lost 2 bases. CDR3 sequence: CASSRRDRNTDTQYF. The CDR3 nucleotides read TGTGCCAGCAGTCGCCGGGACAGGAACACAGATACGCAGTATTTT.

The chain combines TRBV6-4 with TRBJ1-2, with D possibly matching TRBD1 (5 bases). From germline, CDR1 is MRHNA and CDR2 SNTAGT. The CDR3 has 15 residues. V dropped 2 bases and J dropped 6 bases, with 16 bases sitting between them. As DNA, the CDR3 is TGTGCCAGCAGTGACGGGCAGGGAATCGTTGATGGCTACACCTTC. It encodes CASSDGQGIVDGYTF.